This T cell receptor (beta chain) stems from a study of human T cells and chemical hapten exposure. Study background: Enrolled patients were predominantly female and had alopecia areata, totalis or universalis.

This sample's time point: patch test 3, about 24 weeks after DPC sensitization. This sample's treatment: therapeutic diphenylcyclopropenone sensitization with weekly scalp DPC. The library attached unique molecular identifiers to individual cDNA molecules. TCRdb redid the calling of the RACE reads with MiXCR, one entry per CDR3 protein. The sample contains roughly 60,000 distinct CDR3 sequences, around 12% of which appear only once. Looked up from germline, CDR1 is SGDLS and CDR2 is YYNGEE. CDR3 length equals 13 residues. V was cut by 8 bases and J by 1 base, with 12 bases left in between. This TCR was recovered from a man younger than 40 with alopecia areata. Some clones in this sample may be carry-over from other donors' samples. The chain is built from TRBV9 and TRBJ1-1, with D hard to call. The sequencing here drew on whole blood, taken in connection with sensitization to the hapten diphenylcyclopropenone (DPC). The CDR3 loop reads CARGRGRNTEAFF. The CDR3 DNA reads TGTGCCAGAGGGCGTGGGAGGAACACTGAAGCTTTCTTT.